This T cell receptor beta chain derives from a study of CD8+ T cells in alopecia areata. Study conclusions and caveats: Patients showed less clear TCR sequence sharing than mice, possibly partly because of HLA diversity. Relative to normal scalp, lesional scalp, especially alopecia totalis/universalis, showed higher clonality.

This clone was detected once. Its antigen is unidentified. From alopecia areata patients, lesional scalp punch biopsies and peripheral blood were collected. Separation by sorting yielded CD4+ and CD8+ T cells from PBMCs. Isolated RNA was reverse transcribed into cDNA used as the sequencing template. Libraries were prepared by immunoSEQ multiplex PCR; TCRdb keeps only in-frame clonotypes and omits some of them. The table shows under 65,000 clones, with 44% occurring only once. Germline CDR1 is SGHAT and CDR2 is FQNNGV. Between the trimmed V and J ends, which lost 2 bases and 0 bases, there was a span of 8 bases. The CDR3 covers 14 residues.

The chain uses TRBV11-2 and TRBJ2-7; tentative D call: TRBD1 (5 bases). This TCR was sampled from a human donor with alopecia areata. The material sequenced was NKG2D-low CD8+ T cells sorted from blood. The CDR3 here is CASSLTDISYEQYF. The CDR3 DNA reads TGTGCCAGCAGCTTAACGGACATCTCCTACGAGCAGTACTTC.